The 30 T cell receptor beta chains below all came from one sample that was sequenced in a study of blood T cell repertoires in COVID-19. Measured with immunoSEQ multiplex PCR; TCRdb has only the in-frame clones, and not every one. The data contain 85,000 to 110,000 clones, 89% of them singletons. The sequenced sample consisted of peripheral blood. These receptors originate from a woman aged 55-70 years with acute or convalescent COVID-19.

CDR3 coding DNA: TGTGCCAGCAGCCCCAGCGGGGGACAAATGAACACTGAAGCTTTCTTT. Amino acids: CASSPSGGQMNTEAFF. This chain links TRBV9 with TRBJ1-1, with D possibly TRBD1 on 6 matching bases. The CDR3 sequence is 16 residues long. V was shortened by 4 bases and J by 0 bases, with 16 bases between the two germline ends. The germline CDR1 and CDR2 sequences are SGDLS and YYNGEE.

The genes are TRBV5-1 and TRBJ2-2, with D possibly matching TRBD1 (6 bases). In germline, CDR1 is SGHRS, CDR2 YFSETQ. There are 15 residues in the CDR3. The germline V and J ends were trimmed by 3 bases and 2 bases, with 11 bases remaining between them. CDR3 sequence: CASSSTGTNTGELFF. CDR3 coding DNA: TGCGCCAGCAGCTCCACCGGGACAAACACCGGGGAGCTGTTTTTT.

This CDR3 is CASSLIAGGAYEQYF. DNA of the CDR3: TGCGCCAGCAGCTTGATAGCGGGAGGTGCCTACGAGCAGTACTTC. The chain links TRBV5-1 to TRBJ2-7, with TRBD2 matching 10 bases. Germline loops: CDR1 SGHRS, CDR2 YFSETQ. The trim removed 1 base at V and 2 bases at J, leaving 3 bases unmatched. This CDR3 contains 15 residues.

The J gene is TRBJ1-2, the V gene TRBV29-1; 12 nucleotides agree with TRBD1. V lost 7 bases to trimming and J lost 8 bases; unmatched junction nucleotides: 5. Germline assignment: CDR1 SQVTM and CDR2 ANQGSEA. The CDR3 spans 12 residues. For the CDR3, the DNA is TGCAGCGCCGGGACAGGGGGCGGGGGCTACACCTTC. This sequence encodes CSAGTGGGGYTF.

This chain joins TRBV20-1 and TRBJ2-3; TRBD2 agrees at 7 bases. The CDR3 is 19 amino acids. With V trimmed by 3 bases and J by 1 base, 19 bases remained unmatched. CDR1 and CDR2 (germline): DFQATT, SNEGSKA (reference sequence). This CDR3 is CSASNGRERVFMGTDTQYF. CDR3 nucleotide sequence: TGCAGTGCTAGTAATGGGCGGGAGAGGGTCTTTATGGGCACAGATACGCAGTATTTT.

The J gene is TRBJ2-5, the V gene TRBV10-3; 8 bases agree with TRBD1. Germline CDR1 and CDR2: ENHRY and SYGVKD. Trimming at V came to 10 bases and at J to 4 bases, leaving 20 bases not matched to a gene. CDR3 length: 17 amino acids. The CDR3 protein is CATRRGQAILDGETQYF. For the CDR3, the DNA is TGTGCCACCCGAAGGGGACAGGCGATTCTAGACGGAGAGACCCAGTACTTC.

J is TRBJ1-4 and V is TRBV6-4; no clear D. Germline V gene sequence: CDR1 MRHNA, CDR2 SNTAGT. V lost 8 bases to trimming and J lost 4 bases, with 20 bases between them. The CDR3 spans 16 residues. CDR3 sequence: CASEFSGSFDNEKLFF. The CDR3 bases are TGTGCCAGCGAGTTCTCCGGGTCCTTCGATAATGAAAAACTGTTTTTT.

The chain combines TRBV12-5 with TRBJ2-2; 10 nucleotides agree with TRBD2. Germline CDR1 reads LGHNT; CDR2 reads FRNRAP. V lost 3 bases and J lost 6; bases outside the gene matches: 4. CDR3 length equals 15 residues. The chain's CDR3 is CASGFVAGGPGELFF. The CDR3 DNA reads TGTGCTAGTGGTTTTGTAGCGGGAGGTCCCGGGGAGCTGTTTTTT. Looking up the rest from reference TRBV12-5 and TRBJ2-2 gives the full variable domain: DARVTQTPRHKVTEMGQEVTMRCQPILGHNTVFWYRQTMMQGLELLAYFRNRAPLDDSGMPKDRFSAEMPDATLATLKIQPSEPRDSAVYFCASGFVAGGPGELFFGEGSRLTVL.

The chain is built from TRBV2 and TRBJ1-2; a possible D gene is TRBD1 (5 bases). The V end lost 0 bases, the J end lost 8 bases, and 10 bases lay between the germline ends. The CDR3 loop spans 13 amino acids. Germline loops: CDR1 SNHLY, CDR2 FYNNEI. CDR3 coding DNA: TGTGCCAGCAGTGAAGCAGGGGATGTCGGCTACACCTTC. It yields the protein CASSEAGDVGYTF.

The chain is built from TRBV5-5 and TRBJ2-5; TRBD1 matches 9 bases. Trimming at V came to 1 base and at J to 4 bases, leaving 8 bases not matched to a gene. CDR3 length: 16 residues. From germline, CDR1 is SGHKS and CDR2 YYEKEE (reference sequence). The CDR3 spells CASSLPRQGGGETQYF. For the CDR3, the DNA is TGTGCCAGCAGCTTGCCGCGACAGGGGGGAGGAGAGACCCAGTACTTC.

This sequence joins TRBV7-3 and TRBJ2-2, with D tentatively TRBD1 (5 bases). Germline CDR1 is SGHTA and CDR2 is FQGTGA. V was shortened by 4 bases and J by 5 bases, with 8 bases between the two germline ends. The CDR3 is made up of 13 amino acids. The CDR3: CASSSTETGELFF. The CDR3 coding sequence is TGTGCCAGCAGCTCGACAGAGACCGGGGAGCTGTTTTTT.

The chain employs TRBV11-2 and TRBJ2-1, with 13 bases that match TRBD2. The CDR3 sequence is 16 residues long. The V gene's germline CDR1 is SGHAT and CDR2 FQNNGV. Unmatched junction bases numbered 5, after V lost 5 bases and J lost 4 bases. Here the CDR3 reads CASSPGLAGVYNEQFF. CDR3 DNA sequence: TGTGCCAGCAGCCCAGGACTAGCGGGAGTGTACAATGAGCAGTTCTTC.

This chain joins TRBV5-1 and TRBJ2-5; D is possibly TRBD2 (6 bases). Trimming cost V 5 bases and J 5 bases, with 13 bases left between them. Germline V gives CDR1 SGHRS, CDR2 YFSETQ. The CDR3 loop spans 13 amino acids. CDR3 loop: CASRWGEKETQYF. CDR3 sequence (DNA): TGCGCCAGCAGGTGGGGGGAGAAGGAGACCCAGTACTTC. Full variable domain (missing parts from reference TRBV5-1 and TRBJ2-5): KAGVTQTPRYLIKTRGQQVTLSCSPISGHRSVSWYQQTPGQGLQFLFEYFSETQRNKGNFPGRFSGRQFSNSRSEMNVSTLELGDSALYLCASRWGEKETQYFGPGTRLLVL.

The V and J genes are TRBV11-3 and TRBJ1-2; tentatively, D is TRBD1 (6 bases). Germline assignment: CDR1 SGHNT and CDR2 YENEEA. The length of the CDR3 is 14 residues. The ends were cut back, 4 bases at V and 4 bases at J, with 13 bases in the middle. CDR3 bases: TGTGCCAGCAGCTCTACAGGGCTAAGCTATGGCTACACCTTC. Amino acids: CASSSTGLSYGYTF.

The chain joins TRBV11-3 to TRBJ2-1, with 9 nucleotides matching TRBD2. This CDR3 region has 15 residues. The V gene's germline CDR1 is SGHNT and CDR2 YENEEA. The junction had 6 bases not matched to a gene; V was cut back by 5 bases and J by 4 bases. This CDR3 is CASSHGLAPYNEQFF. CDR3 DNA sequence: TGTGCCAGCAGCCATGGACTAGCGCCTTACAATGAGCAGTTCTTC. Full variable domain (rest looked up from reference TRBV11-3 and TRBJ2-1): EAGVVQSPRYKIIEKKQPVAFWCNPISGHNTLYWYLQNLGQGPELLIRYENEEAVDDSQLPKDRFSAERLKGVDSTLKIQPAELGDSAVYLCASSHGLAPYNEQFFGPGTRLTVL.

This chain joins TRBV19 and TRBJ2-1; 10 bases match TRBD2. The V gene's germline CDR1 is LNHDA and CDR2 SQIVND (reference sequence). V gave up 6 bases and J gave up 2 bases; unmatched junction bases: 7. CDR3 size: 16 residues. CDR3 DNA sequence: TGTGCCAGTAGGAGCGGGAGGGCCCGAGCCTACAATGAGCAGTTCTTC. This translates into CASRSGRARAYNEQFF.

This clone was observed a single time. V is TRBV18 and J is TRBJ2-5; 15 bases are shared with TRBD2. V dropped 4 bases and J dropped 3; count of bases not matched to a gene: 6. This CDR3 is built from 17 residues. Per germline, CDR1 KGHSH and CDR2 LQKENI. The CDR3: CASSRPGLAGGKETQYF. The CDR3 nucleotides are TGTGCCAGCTCACGACCGGGACTAGCGGGAGGTAAAGAGACCCAGTACTTC.

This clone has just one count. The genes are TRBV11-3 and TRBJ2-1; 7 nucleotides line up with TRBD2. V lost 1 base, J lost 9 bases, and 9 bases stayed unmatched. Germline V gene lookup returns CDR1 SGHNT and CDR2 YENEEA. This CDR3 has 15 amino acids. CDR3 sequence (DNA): TGTGCCAGCAGCTTAGTCGCGGGAGCGTTGGCTGAGCAGTTCTTC. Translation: CASSLVAGALAEQFF. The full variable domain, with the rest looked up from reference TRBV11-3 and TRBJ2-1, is EAGVVQSPRYKIIEKKQPVAFWCNPISGHNTLYWYLQNLGQGPELLIRYENEEAVDDSQLPKDRFSAERLKGVDSTLKIQPAELGDSAVYLCASSLVAGALAEQFFGPGTRLTVL.

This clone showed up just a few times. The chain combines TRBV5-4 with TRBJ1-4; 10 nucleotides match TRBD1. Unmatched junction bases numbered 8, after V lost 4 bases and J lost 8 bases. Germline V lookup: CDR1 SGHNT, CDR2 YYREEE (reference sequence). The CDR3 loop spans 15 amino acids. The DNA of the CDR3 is TGTGCCAGCAGCCCCCTGGGGGACAGGGGAGAAAAACTGTTTTTT. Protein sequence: CASSPLGDRGEKLFF.

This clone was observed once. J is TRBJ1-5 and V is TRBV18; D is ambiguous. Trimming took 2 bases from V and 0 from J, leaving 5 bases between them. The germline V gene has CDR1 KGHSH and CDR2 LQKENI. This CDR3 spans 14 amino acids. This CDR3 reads CASSPENSNQPQHF. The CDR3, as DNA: TGTGCCAGCTCACCAGAGAATAGCAATCAGCCCCAGCATTTT.

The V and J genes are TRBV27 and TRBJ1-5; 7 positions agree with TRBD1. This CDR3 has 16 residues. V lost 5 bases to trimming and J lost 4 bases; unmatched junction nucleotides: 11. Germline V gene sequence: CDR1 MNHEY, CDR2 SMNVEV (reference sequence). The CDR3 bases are TGTGCCAGCAGTAGGGGAATACAGGGGTCAAATCAGCCCCAGCATTTT. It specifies CASSRGIQGSNQPQHF.

The CDR3 protein is CASSIGGQIYGYTF. In DNA form, the CDR3 reads TGTGCCAGTAGTATAGGGGGCCAGATCTATGGCTACACCTTC. This sequence joins TRBV19 and TRBJ1-2; maybe TRBD1 (5 bases). Trimming removed 1 base at V and 4 bases at J, with 10 bases between. This CDR3 has 14 amino acids. Germline CDR1 LNHDA, CDR2 SQIVND (reference sequence).

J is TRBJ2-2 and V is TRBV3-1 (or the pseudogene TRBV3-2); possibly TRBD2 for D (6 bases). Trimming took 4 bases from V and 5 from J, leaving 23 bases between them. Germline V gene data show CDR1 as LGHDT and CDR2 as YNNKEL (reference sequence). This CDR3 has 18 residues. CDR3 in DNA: TGTGCCAGCAGCCCCGAACCCAGACTGGCGGGACGGACCGGGGAGCTGTTTTTT. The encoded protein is CASSPEPRLAGRTGELFF.

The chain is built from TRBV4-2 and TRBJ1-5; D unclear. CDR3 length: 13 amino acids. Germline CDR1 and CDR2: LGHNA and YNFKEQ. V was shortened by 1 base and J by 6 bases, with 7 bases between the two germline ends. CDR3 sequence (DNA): TGTGCCAGCAGCCAAGCTGGAGGTCAGCCCCAGCATTTT. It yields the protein CASSQAGGQPQHF.

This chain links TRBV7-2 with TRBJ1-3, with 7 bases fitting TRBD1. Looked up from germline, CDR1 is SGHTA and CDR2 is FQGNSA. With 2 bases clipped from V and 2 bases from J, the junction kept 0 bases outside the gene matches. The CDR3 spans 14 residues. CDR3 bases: TGTGCCAGCAGCTTACAGGGGGCTGGAAACACCATATATTTT. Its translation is CASSLQGAGNTIYF. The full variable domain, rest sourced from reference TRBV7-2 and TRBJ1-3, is GAGVSQSPSNKVTEKGKDVELRCDPISGHTALYWYRQSLGQGLEFLIYFQGNSAPDKSGLPSDRFSAERTGGSVSTLTIQRTQQEDSAVYLCASSLQGAGNTIYFGEGSWLTVV.

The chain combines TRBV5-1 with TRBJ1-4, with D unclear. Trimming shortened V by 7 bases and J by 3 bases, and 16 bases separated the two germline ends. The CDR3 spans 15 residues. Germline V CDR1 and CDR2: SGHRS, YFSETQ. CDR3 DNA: TGCGCCAGCGGACTATCACAGTTCGCTAATGAAAAACTGTTTTTT. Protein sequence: CASGLSQFANEKLFF.

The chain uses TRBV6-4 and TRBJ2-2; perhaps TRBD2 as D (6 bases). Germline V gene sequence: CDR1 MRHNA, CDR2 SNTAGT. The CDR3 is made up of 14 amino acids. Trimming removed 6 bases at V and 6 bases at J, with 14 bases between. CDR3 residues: CASSPGTGAGELFF. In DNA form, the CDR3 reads TGTGCCAGCAGCCCCGGGACTGGGGCCGGGGAGCTGTTTTTT.

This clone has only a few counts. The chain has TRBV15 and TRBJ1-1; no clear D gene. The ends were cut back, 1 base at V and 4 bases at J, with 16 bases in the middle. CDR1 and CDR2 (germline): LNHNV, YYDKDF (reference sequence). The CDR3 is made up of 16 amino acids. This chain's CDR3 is CATSRGGGRSSTEAFF. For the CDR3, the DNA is TGTGCCACCAGCAGAGGCGGAGGGCGGAGTAGCACTGAAGCTTTCTTT.

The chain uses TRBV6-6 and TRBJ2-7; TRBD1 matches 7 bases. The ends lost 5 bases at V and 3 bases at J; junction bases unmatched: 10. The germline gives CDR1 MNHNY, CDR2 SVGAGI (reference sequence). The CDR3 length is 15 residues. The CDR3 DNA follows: TGTGCCAGCAGTCTTGATGGGACAGCTGGCTACGAGCAGTACTTC. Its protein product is CASSLDGTAGYEQYF.

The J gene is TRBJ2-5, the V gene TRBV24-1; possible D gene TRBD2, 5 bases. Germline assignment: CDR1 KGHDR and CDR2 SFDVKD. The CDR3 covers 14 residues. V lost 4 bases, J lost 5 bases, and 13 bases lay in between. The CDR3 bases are TGTGCCACCAGTGACTCTACTAGATGGGAGACCCAGTACTTC. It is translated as CATSDSTRWETQYF.